This T cell receptor beta chain derives from a study of cytomegalovirus exposure and HLA in healthy donors. Study-wide points: In a later analysis, CMV-associated beta chains were mostly HLA-associated, it appeared. Later analysis indicated greater clonal expansion among HLA-associated TCR beta chains than among equally common other chains.

The study ran its PCR with 60 Vbeta and 13 Jbeta primers. As processed by the authors: An analysis that came later counted some 80 million unique TCR beta chains, roughly 11 million shared. The protocol was immunoSEQ multiplex PCR, while the TCRdb copy is restricted to in-frame clones and leaves out a portion. The DNA gave D and trimming, while V, J and clone size come from that table. The table shows roughly 140,000 clones, with 78% occurring only once. These donors, healthy bone marrow donors, were studied. A note on this clone: What it binds is unknown.

Germline assignment: CDR1 MNHNS and CDR2 SASEGT. The CDR3 runs 15 residues. The germline V and J ends were trimmed by 6 bases and 4 bases, with 19 bases remaining between them. The rearrangement uses TRBV6-1 and TRBJ2-7; D perhaps matches TRBD2 (6 bases). Sequencing was carried out using PBMCs. The TCR originated in a man in his forties in good health and CMV-seropositive. CDR3: CASRPLIGSSYEQYF. CDR3 coding DNA: TGTGCCAGCAGGCCTCTTATCGGGAGTTCTTACGAGCAGTACTTC.